This is a list of T cell receptor beta chains from one sample in a study of shared clonotypes between healthy human individuals. The data were produced by immunoSEQ multiplex PCR, yet TCRdb's version contains in-frame clones alone and is incomplete. This sample carries about 700,000 clones, around 90% of them seen once, and the ten largest clones take roughly 24%. The sequenced sample was naive CD8+ T cells sorted from blood. These receptors came from a man aged 25 to 45 in good health. Both conserved end residues are part of each CDR3. Fields, in order: CDR3 protein, CDR3 DNA, V gene, clone size, J gene, D gene. The D gene is left open where the match is weak. Clone size is stated in some rows and not others, as once, few, many or a class when expanded.

CDR3: CASSLGWRAGLSNTGELFF; DNA: TGCGCCAGCAGCTTGGGGTGGCGCGCAGGGTTATCGAACACCGGGGAGCTGTTTTTT; V: TRBV5-1; size: -; J: TRBJ2-2; D: -
CDR3: CASSVIGLVNEQFF; DNA: TGTGCCAGCAGCGTAATAGGACTAGTCAATGAGCAGTTCTTC; V: TRBV11-2; size: -; J: TRBJ2-1; D: TRBD2
CDR3: CASMQQGVWVDEQFF; DNA: TGTGCCAGCATGCAACAGGGGGTGTGGGTGGATGAGCAGTTCTTC; V: TRBV6-6; size: -; J: TRBJ2-1; D: TRBD1
CDR3: CSYRGGTNYEQYF; DNA: TGCAGCTACAGGGGCGGGACAAACTACGAGCAGTACTTC; V: TRBV29-1; size: once; J: TRBJ2-7; D: -
CDR3: CASSQEQQAYEQYF; DNA: TGCGCCAGCAGCCAAGAACAGCAGGCCTACGAGCAGTACTTC; V: TRBV4-1; size: few; J: TRBJ2-7; D: -
CDR3: CASSPEGPRQPQHF; DNA: TGTGCCAGCTCACCAGAGGGACCGCGGCAGCCCCAGCATTTT; V: TRBV18; size: -; J: TRBJ1-5; D: -
CDR3: CASSFVGLAGVGGYEQFF; DNA: TGCGCCAGCAGCTTCGTGGGACTAGCGGGAGTAGGGGGGTATGAGCAGTTCTTC; V: TRBV5-1; size: -; J: TRBJ2-1; D: TRBD2
CDR3: CASSQDYPGGNTGELFF; DNA: TGCGCCAGCAGCCAAGATTATCCGGGAGGGAACACCGGGGAGCTGTTTTTT; V: TRBV4-3; size: once; J: TRBJ2-2; D: TRBD2
CDR3: CASGIESAATTITGELFF; DNA: TGTGCTAGTGGCATCGAATCAGCGGCCACCACAATCACCGGGGAGCTGTTTTTT; V: TRBV12-5; size: -; J: TRBJ2-2; D: -
CDR3: CASSGSDTQYF; DNA: TGTGCCAGCAGCGGAAGCGATACGCAGTATTTT; V: TRBV9; size: -; J: TRBJ2-3; D: -
CDR3: CSVEEASGTPETQYF; DNA: TGCAGCGTTGAAGAAGCTAGCGGGACCCCCGAGACCCAGTACTTC; V: TRBV29-1; size: once; J: TRBJ2-5; D: TRBD2
CDR3: CASSLYGPSGLYNEQFF; DNA: TGTGCCAGCAGCTTATACGGGCCTAGCGGGCTATACAATGAGCAGTTCTTC; V: TRBV7-2; size: -; J: TRBJ2-1; D: TRBD2
CDR3: CASSGDREYF; DNA: TGTGCCAGCAGTGGGGACAGGGAGTACTTC; V: TRBV25-1; size: -; J: TRBJ2-4; D: TRBD1
CDR3: CASSLLWASTEAFF; DNA: TGTGCCAGCAGTTTATTGTGGGCTAGCACTGAAGCTTTCTTT; V: TRBV28; size: once; J: TRBJ1-1; D: -
CDR3: CASSWDRNNEQFF; DNA: TGTGCCAGCAGTTGGGACAGAAACAATGAGCAGTTCTTC; V: TRBV27; size: -; J: TRBJ2-1; D: TRBD1
CDR3: CASRDSPDPPYGYTF; DNA: TGCGCCAGCCGGGACAGCCCCGATCCGCCCTATGGCTACACCTTC; V: TRBV10-2; size: -; J: TRBJ1-2; D: TRBD1
CDR3: CASSQNRGFTDTQYF; DNA: TGTGCCAGCAGCCAAAACAGGGGATTCACAGATACGCAGTATTTT; V: TRBV14; size: -; J: TRBJ2-3; D: TRBD1
CDR3: CASSFLLETQYF; DNA: TGTGCCAGCAGCTTTTTGTTGGAGACCCAGTACTTC; V: TRBV11-2; size: -; J: TRBJ2-5; D: -
CDR3: CASSKAVSGQGSYEQYF; DNA: TGTGCCAGCAGCAAAGCGGTATCGGGACAGGGATCCTACGAGCAGTACTTC; V: TRBV21-1; size: -; J: TRBJ2-7; D: -
CDR3: CASSLGGGTDTQYF; DNA: TGTGCCAGCAGCCTGGGGGGAGGTACAGATACGCAGTATTTT; V: TRBV5-5; size: -; J: TRBJ2-3; D: -
CDR3: CASSRGLGEGEQYF; DNA: TGTGCCAGCAGTCGTGGACTAGGGGAGGGCGAGCAGTACTTC; V: TRBV6-6; size: -; J: TRBJ2-7; D: TRBD2
CDR3: CAWRGLAGGNEQFF; DNA: TGTGCCTGGAGGGGACTAGCGGGAGGCAATGAGCAGTTCTTC; V: TRBV30; size: -; J: TRBJ2-1; D: TRBD2
CDR3: CASSFGTAATTEAFF; DNA: TGTGCCAGCAGTTTCGGGACAGCGGCGACCACTGAAGCTTTCTTT; V: TRBV28; size: -; J: TRBJ1-1; D: TRBD1
CDR3: CASSAPNPYEQYF; DNA: TGTGCCAGCAGTGCCCCCAACCCCTACGAGCAGTACTTC; V: TRBV25-1; size: -; J: TRBJ2-7; D: -
CDR3: CASGYLLRTGANTGELFF; DNA: TGTGCTAGTGGTTACCTCCTCCGAACAGGGGCGAACACCGGGGAGCTGTTTTTT; V: TRBV12-5; size: -; J: TRBJ2-2; D: TRBD1
CDR3: CASSQDTLAGPYNEQFF; DNA: TGCGCCAGCAGCCAAGATACCCTGGCGGGACCCTACAATGAGCAGTTCTTC; V: TRBV4-1; size: -; J: TRBJ2-1; D: -
CDR3: CASSQVPGQGANQPQHF; DNA: TGTGCCAGCAGCCAAGTCCCAGGACAGGGAGCTAATCAGCCCCAGCATTTT; V: TRBV4-2; size: -; J: TRBJ1-5; D: TRBD1
CDR3: CASSSLPGAGTEAFF; DNA: TGTGCCAGCAGTTCTCTTCCAGGTGCGGGCACTGAAGCTTTCTTT; V: TRBV28; size: -; J: TRBJ1-1; D: -
CDR3: CAWSVQVSNEQFF; DNA: TGTGCCTGGAGTGTACAGGTTAGCAATGAGCAGTTCTTC; V: TRBV30; size: -; J: TRBJ2-1; D: -
CDR3: CASSTNGQVTIIQETQYF; DNA: TGTGCCAGCAGCACCAACGGACAGGTTACGATAATCCAAGAGACCCAGTACTTC; V: TRBV7-9; size: -; J: TRBJ2-5; D: TRBD1
CDR3: CASSGQGQYNEQFF; DNA: TGTGCCAGCAGCGGACAGGGGCAATACAATGAGCAGTTCTTC; V: TRBV27; size: once; J: TRBJ2-1; D: TRBD1
CDR3: CASSPRVGLSSYNEQFF; DNA: TGTGCCAGCAGCCCTCGAGTAGGCCTAAGCTCCTACAATGAGCAGTTCTTC; V: TRBV7-9; size: -; J: TRBJ2-1; D: -
CDR3: CASSTLARLDPVWETQYF; DNA: TGTGCCAGCAGCACCTTAGCCCGACTAGACCCCGTTTGGGAGACCCAGTACTTC; V: TRBV7-8; size: -; J: TRBJ2-5; D: -
CDR3: CASSLTLTYEQYF; DNA: TGTGCCAGCAGCTTAACCCTGACCTACGAGCAGTACTTC; V: TRBV11-2; size: -; J: TRBJ2-7; D: -
CDR3: CASSLGSSHTGELFF; DNA: TGTGCCAGCAGCTTAGGGTCTAGCCACACCGGGGAGCTGTTTTTT; V: TRBV7-9; size: -; J: TRBJ2-2; D: -
CDR3: CASSLKGTGGPSYAIQYF; DNA: TGTGCCAGCAGCTTAAAGGGTACAGGGGGCCCTTCGTATGCCATTCAGTACTTC; V: TRBV7-9; size: -; J: TRBJ2-4; D: TRBD1
CDR3: CASSPSNQPQHF; DNA: TGTGCCAGCAGCCCTAGCAATCAGCCCCAGCATTTT; V: TRBV7-9; size: -; J: TRBJ1-5; D: -
CDR3: CASRGPNQETQYF; DNA: TGTGCCAGCAGGGGCCCGAACCAAGAGACCCAGTACTTC; V: TRBV6-1; size: -; J: TRBJ2-5; D: -
CDR3: CASSSPGQGLTGEVYEQYF; DNA: TGTGCCAGCAGCTCTCCGGGGCAGGGTTTAACGGGAGAAGTTTACGAGCAGTACTTC; V: TRBV7-8; size: -; J: TRBJ2-7; D: -
CDR3: CASSREPGTQETQYF; DNA: TGTGCCAGCAGCCGGGAACCCGGGACCCAAGAGACCCAGTACTTC; V: TRBV9; size: -; J: TRBJ2-5; D: -
CDR3: CASSLSGSYEQYF; DNA: TGTGCCAGCAGTCTTTCGGGCTCCTACGAGCAGTACTTC; V: TRBV6-5; size: -; J: TRBJ2-7; D: -
CDR3: CASSTTYSGNTIYF; DNA: TGTGCCAGCAGCACGACCTACTCTGGAAACACCATATATTTT; V: TRBV9; size: -; J: TRBJ1-3; D: -
CDR3: CASSFPSGKETQYF; DNA: TGTGCCAGCAGCTTCCCTAGCGGGAAAGAGACCCAGTACTTC; V: TRBV7-8; size: -; J: TRBJ2-5; D: TRBD2
CDR3: CASSFRNTGELFF; DNA: TGTGCCAGCAGCTTCCGGAACACCGGGGAGCTGTTTTTT; V: TRBV11-3; size: -; J: TRBJ2-2; D: -
CDR3: CASSLGASGGDTQYF; DNA: TGTGCCAGCAGCTTAGGGGCTAGCGGAGGGGATACGCAGTATTTT; V: TRBV7-9; size: -; J: TRBJ2-3; D: TRBD2
CDR3: CASIGAGGEEQFF; DNA: TGTGCCAGCATAGGGGCTGGGGGAGAGGAGCAGTTCTTC; V: TRBV27; size: -; J: TRBJ2-1; D: -
CDR3: CASSGFRGRKLFF; DNA: TGTGCCAGCAGTGGTTTCAGGGGAAGGAAACTGTTTTTT; V: TRBV9; size: once; J: TRBJ1-4; D: -
CDR3: CASSQEPGTYTDTQYF; DNA: TGTGCCAGCAGCCAAGAACCGGGGACCTACACAGATACGCAGTATTTT; V: TRBV14; size: -; J: TRBJ2-3; D: -
CDR3: CASSLLGLASDTQYF; DNA: TGTGCCAGCAGCTTGTTAGGACTAGCTTCAGATACGCAGTATTTT; V: TRBV5-4; size: -; J: TRBJ2-3; D: TRBD2
CDR3: CASSQPGKETQYF; DNA: TGTGCCAGCAGCCAGCCAGGGAAAGAGACCCAGTACTTC; V: TRBV14; size: -; J: TRBJ2-5; D: -
CDR3: CASSKTRQGSGYTF; DNA: TGTGCCAGCAGCAAGACACGACAGGGGTCAGGCTACACCTTC; V: TRBV21-1; size: -; J: TRBJ1-2; D: -